These 19 T cell receptor beta chains originate from one sample sequenced in a study of PD-1 blockade in classical Hodgkin lymphoma (dated by TCRdb to about 2020). The sample's time point label is to be understood as: cycle 4 day 1 (C4D1), after about 6 weeks of nivolumab. Every trial patient had relapsed following autologous stem cell transplantation, and prior brentuximab vedotin exposure was what differed among cohorts A, B and C. To prepare the library, the immunoSEQ multiplex PCR assay was applied. TCRdb's version of the immuneACCESS table is confined to in-frame rearrangements and falls short of the full clone set. An unresolved V gene accounts for under half of the shortfall where checked; the remainder is of unknown origin. A total of about 93,000 clones appear in this sample, 78% of them only once. The ten top clones hold about a tenth of the sample. The material sequenced was peripheral blood mononuclear cells (PBMCs), taken before the fourth cycle of nivolumab. The receptors come from a human donor with classical Hodgkin lymphoma.

The chain employs TRBV10-3 and TRBJ1-1, with no clear D. The V end lost 8 bases, the J end lost 3 bases, and 7 bases lay between the germline ends. Germline CDR1 and CDR2: ENHRY and SYGVKD. This CDR3 is 11 amino acids long. The CDR3 DNA sequence: TGTGCCATCCGGACGGACACTGAAGCTTTCTTT. It translates to CAIRTDTEAFF.

The chain has TRBV28 and TRBJ2-1, with 13 bases matching TRBD2. CDR1 and CDR2 from the germline V gene are MDHEN and SYDVKM. The CDR3 consists of 15 residues. J lost 9 bases, V lost 5 bases, and 7 bases had no gene match. CDR3 sequence (DNA): TGTGCCAGCAGTCCCGGACTAGCGGGAGTGGCTGAGCAGTTCTTC. Residues: CASSPGLAGVAEQFF.

The chain has TRBV5-1 and TRBJ2-7; D tentatively reads TRBD1 or TRBD2 (5 bases each). Trimming pared 0 bases from V and 6 bases from J, leaving 13 bases between. Germline CDR1 reads SGHRS; CDR2 reads YFSETQ. This CDR3 contains 14 residues. The CDR3 region is CASSLALDGAEQYF. CDR3 nucleotide sequence: TGCGCCAGCAGCTTGGCCCTGGACGGGGCCGAGCAGTACTTC.

This chain joins TRBV7-9 and TRBJ1-1, with 8 bases aligning to TRBD1. The CDR3 contains 14 residues. V shed 5 bases, J shed 5 bases, and the junction held 7 bases outside the gene matches. CDR1 SEHNR and CDR2 FQNEAQ come from the germline V gene (reference sequence). CDR3 in amino acids: CASSPRTGRTEAFF. In nucleotides, the CDR3 is TGTGCCAGCAGCCCCCGGACAGGGCGTACTGAAGCTTTCTTT.

This rearrangement joins TRBV25-1 to TRBJ1-6; no clear D gene. Trimming removed 2 bases at V and 8 bases at J, with 13 bases between. The CDR3 consists of 15 residues. Per germline, CDR1 MGHDK and CDR2 SYGVNS. CDR3 nucleotides: TGTGCCAGCAGTGAAGGAGCAGGAGGTCATTCACCCCTCCACTTT. This codes for CASSEGAGGHSPLHF.

V gene TRBV5-4 combines with J gene TRBJ1-1, with 9 bases aligning to TRBD1. J was trimmed by 6 bases and V by 6 bases; bases with no gene match: 9. Germline CDR1 reads SGHNT; CDR2 reads YYREEE (reference sequence). This CDR3 is built from 14 residues. Here the CDR3 DNA reads TGTGCCAGCACAACCCCGGGACAGGGACCTGAAGCTTTCTTT. It encodes CASTTPGQGPEAFF.

The chain links TRBV7-6 to TRBJ1-2; 9 nucleotides line up with TRBD1. After removal of 2 bases from V and 5 bases from J, the junction contained 12 bases not matched to a gene. This CDR3 has 17 amino acids. CDR1 and CDR2 from the germline V gene are SGHVS and FNYEAQ. The CDR3: CASSLLTGGVLGYGYTF. The CDR3 bases are TGTGCCAGCAGCTTACTTACAGGGGGCGTCCTAGGGTATGGCTACACCTTC.

Worth noting for this clone: A junction boundary mismatches the germline segment, possibly from a read error. The chain links TRBV7-7 to TRBJ2-2; D not resolved. This CDR3 is 15 amino acids long. Germline V CDR1 and CDR2: SSHAT, FNYEAQ (reference sequence). CDR3 sequence (DNA): TGTGCTAGCAGCTTGCACGGACCGAACACCGGGGAGCTGTTTTTT. Translation: CASSLHGPNTGELFF. Using reference TRBV7-7 and TRBJ2-2 for the parts outside the CDR3, the full variable domain is GAGVSQSPRYKVTKRGQDVTLRCDPISSHATLYWYQQALGQGPEFLTYFNYEAQPDKSGLPSDRFSAERPEGSISTLTIQRTEQRDSAMYRCASSLHGPNTGELFFGEGSRLTVL.

The rearrangement joins TRBV18 to TRBJ1-5; D remains unclear. Germline V CDR1 and CDR2: KGHSH, LQKENI. The CDR3 has 15 residues. Between the trimmed V and J ends, which lost 4 bases and 3 bases, there was a span of 13 bases. This chain's CDR3 is CASSRSGVINQPQHF. CDR3 nucleotide sequence: TGTGCCAGCTCACGATCCGGTGTTATCAATCAGCCCCAGCATTTT.

CDR3 protein: CASSYGSGELFF. The CDR3 nucleotides read TGTGCCAGCAGCTATGGGTCCGGGGAGCTGTTTTTT. This rearrangement joins TRBV9 to TRBJ2-2; D is unclear. Per germline, CDR1 SGDLS and CDR2 YYNGEE. Deletions cut 4 bases from V and 6 bases from J, with 7 bases between. This CDR3 is built from 12 residues.

This sequence joins TRBV9 and TRBJ1-6; D uncertain. The V gene lost 0 bases and the J gene lost 13 bases, with 14 bases spanning the gap. Germline assignment: CDR1 SGDLS and CDR2 YYNGEE. The CDR3 length is 14 residues. The CDR3 spells CASSVAESRAPLHF. The CDR3 DNA reads TGTGCCAGCAGCGTAGCGGAGTCTCGGGCCCCCCTCCACTTT.

This clone was picked up one time. V gene TRBV18 combines with J gene TRBJ1-1; D not resolved. V was clipped by 2 bases and J by 0 bases, with 13 bases between them. CDR3 length equals 16 residues. Germline V gene sequence: CDR1 KGHSH, CDR2 LQKENI. CDR3 loop: CASSPGGSDMNTEAFF. For the CDR3, the DNA is TGTGCCAGCTCACCAGGTGGCAGCGACATGAACACTGAAGCTTTCTTT.

The chain combines TRBV6-6 with TRBJ2-7; D perhaps matches TRBD1 (6 bases). The germline V gene encodes CDR1 MNHNY and CDR2 SVGAGI (reference sequence). CDR3 length: 16 amino acids. V was trimmed by 7 bases and J by 3 bases, leaving 22 bases between them. CDR3 nucleotide sequence: TGTGCCAGCATTATAAAGAGTGGGGACAAGCTCTACGAGCAGTACTTC. Translating gives CASIIKSGDKLYEQYF.

This clone was seen once. CDR3 in amino acids: CASSFWTAQETQYF. Here the CDR3 DNA reads TGCGCCAGCAGCTTTTGGACCGCCCAAGAGACCCAGTACTTC. The rearrangement uses TRBV5-1 and TRBJ2-5; D remains ambiguous. The germline CDR1 and CDR2 sequences are SGHRS and YFSETQ. Trimming shortened V by 2 bases and J by 1 base, and 9 bases separated the two germline ends. The CDR3 runs 14 residues.

This rearrangement joins TRBV11-2 to TRBJ2-7; 10 nucleotides align to TRBD1. The germline CDR1 and CDR2 sequences are SGHAT and FQNNGV. The CDR3 covers 17 residues. V shed 4 bases, J shed 0 bases, and the junction held 9 bases outside the gene matches. As DNA, the CDR3 is TGTGCCAGCAGCTCCCAGGGCGGGACAGGGGTCTCCTACGAGCAGTACTTC. It codes for CASSSQGGTGVSYEQYF.

The J gene is TRBJ2-7, the V gene TRBV7-9, with D hard to call. Germline V lookup: CDR1 SEHNR, CDR2 FQNEAQ (reference sequence). V gave up 5 bases and J gave up 3 bases, with 5 bases separating them. This CDR3 contains 11 residues. The CDR3 region is CASSIGYEQYF. For the CDR3, the DNA is TGTGCCAGCAGCATTGGCTACGAGCAGTACTTC.

This clone was detected only a few times. The chain joins TRBV5-4 to TRBJ1-2; maybe TRBD1 (5 bases). The germline V gene has CDR1 SGHNT and CDR2 YYREEE (reference sequence). The V and J ends lost 3 bases and 3 bases respectively, with 15 bases between them. CDR3 length equals 15 residues. The CDR3 loop is CASSSAGKADYGYTF. The DNA of the CDR3 is TGTGCCAGCAGCTCCGCAGGGAAAGCTGACTATGGCTACACCTTC.

V is TRBV19 and J is TRBJ2-5; D unresolved. CDR1 LNHDA and CDR2 SQIVND come from the germline V gene (reference sequence). V was clipped by 6 bases and J by 2 bases, with 7 bases between them. This CDR3 comprises 12 residues. The CDR3 DNA is TGTGCCAGTAGCTATCTACAAGAGACCCAGTACTTC. Translation: CASSYLQETQYF.

The genes are TRBV10-3 and TRBJ1-4; D ambiguous. Germline V gene data show CDR1 as ENHRY and CDR2 as SYGVKD. Trimming left V 5 bases short and J 3 bases short, with 16 bases between. The CDR3 covers 16 residues. The CDR3 region is CAISSAKGFANEKLFF. The CDR3 coding sequence is TGTGCCATCAGTTCCGCCAAGGGTTTCGCTAATGAAAAACTGTTTTTT.